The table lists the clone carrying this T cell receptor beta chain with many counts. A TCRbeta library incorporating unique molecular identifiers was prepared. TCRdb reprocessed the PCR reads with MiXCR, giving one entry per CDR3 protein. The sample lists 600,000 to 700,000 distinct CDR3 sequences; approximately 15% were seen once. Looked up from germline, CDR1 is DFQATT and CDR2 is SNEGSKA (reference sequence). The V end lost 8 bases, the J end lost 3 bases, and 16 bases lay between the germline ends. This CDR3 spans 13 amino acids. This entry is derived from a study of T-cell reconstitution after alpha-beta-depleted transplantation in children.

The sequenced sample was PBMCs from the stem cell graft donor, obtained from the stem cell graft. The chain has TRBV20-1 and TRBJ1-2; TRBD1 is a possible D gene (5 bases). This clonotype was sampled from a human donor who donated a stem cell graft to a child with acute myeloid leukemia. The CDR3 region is CSSWDGGDYGYTF. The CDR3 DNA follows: TGCAGTTCATGGGACGGAGGGGACTATGGCTACACCTTC.